This is a list of T cell receptor beta chains from one sample in a study of PD-L1 blockade in urothelial cancer. Assay used: immunoSEQ multiplex PCR; TCRdb lists only in-frame clones, some missing. Here the sample spans 85,000 to 100,000 clones, 80% to 90% being singletons. The source was PBMCs, collected around atezolizumab (anti-PD-L1) treatment. Receptors originate from a man between 60 and 75 years old with urothelial cancer. The CDR3 runs from the conserved cysteine through the conserved F or W. The D gene is left open where the match is weak. Clone size appears in some rows only: once, few, many, or a class for an expanded clone.

v_gene	j_gene	abundance	d_gene	CDR3nt	CDR3aa
TRBV7-6	TRBJ2-6	.	.	TGTGCCAGCAGCCCCCTGTCCCCCCGAGCGAGAGGGGCCAACGTCCTGACTTTC	CASSPLSPRARGANVLTF
TRBV6-1	TRBJ2-7	once	.	TGTGCCAGCAGTGAACCCCCTCTCACCGGGGAGGCCCCCTACGAGCAGTACTTC	CASSEPPLTGEAPYEQYF
TRBV19	TRBJ1-1	once	.	TGTGCCAGTAGTATAGATGGAGCGAGGATGAACACTGAAGCTTTCTTT	CASSIDGARMNTEAFF
TRBV5-1	TRBJ2-7	.	TRBD1	TGCGCCAGCAGCTTGGGATACCGGGACAGGTTCGGCGAGCAGTACTTC	CASSLGYRDRFGEQYF
TRBV18	TRBJ2-1	.	.	TGTGCCTCCGAGGCGGGGGCCCTTTACAATGAGCAGTTCTTC	CASEAGALYNEQFF
TRBV2	TRBJ2-3	.	TRBD1	TGTGCCAGCAGCCCCGGGACAGGGCCGTGGGATACGCAGTATTTT	CASSPGTGPWDTQYF
TRBV4-1	TRBJ2-3	.	.	TGCGCCAGCAGCCTCGGGCCCTGGGGGGCAGATACGCAGTATTTT	CASSLGPWGADTQYF
TRBV5-1	TRBJ2-1	.	.	TGCGCCAGCAGCTTGGGAGGGATCTTGGATGAGCAGTTCTTC	CASSLGGILDEQFF
TRBV21-1	TRBJ2-7	.	.	TGTGCCAGCACTCCGGGCGGGCTAGCGGGAGGGCGTTTCTACGAGCAGTACTTC	CASTPGGLAGGRFYEQYF
TRBV6-1	TRBJ2-5	.	TRBD1	TGTGCCAGCAGGAAGGGGGCTGGGGAGACCCAGTACTTC	CASRKGAGETQYF
TRBV6-6	TRBJ2-1	.	TRBD1	TGTGCCAGCAGCTTGGGACAGGGGGCGAGTGAGCAGTTCTTC	CASSLGQGASEQFF
TRBV6-6	TRBJ1-2	.	.	TGTGCCAGCAGTTCCCCGACGGGGGTGGATGGCTACACCTTC	CASSSPTGVDGYTF
TRBV5-1	TRBJ1-4	.	TRBD1	TGCGCCAGCAGCCCGCAGGGGGAAGGTGAAAAACTGTTTTTT	CASSPQGEGEKLFF
TRBV10-2	TRBJ2-5	.	TRBD1	TGCGCCAGCAGTGAGCGAGGGGGCCGAGAGACCCAGTACTTC	CASSERGGRETQYF
TRBV7-6	TRBJ1-4	once	TRBD1	TGTGCCAGCAGTCCCGGACAGGGGAAAAAACTGTTTTTT	CASSPGQGKKLFF
TRBV9	TRBJ2-7	.	TRBD1	TGTGCCAGCAGCCCCCGGGACAGGGGCTACGAGCAGTACTTC	CASSPRDRGYEQYF
TRBV2	TRBJ1-5	.	.	TGTGCCAGCAGATTAGGACCGGGAGAGCCCCAGCATTTT	CASRLGPGEPQHF
TRBV29-1	TRBJ1-2	.	TRBD1	TGCAGCGGCCCGACAGGGGCTGGTGGCTACACCTTC	CSGPTGAGGYTF
TRBV7-3	TRBJ1-3	once	.	TGTGCCAGCACCGGGGTGGGAGCAGCAATTACCATATATTTT	CASTGVGAAITIYF
TRBV9	TRBJ2-1	few	.	TGTGCCAGCAGCGGAGCCCTCTCGTGGAGTAACAATGAGCAGTTCTTC	CASSGALSWSNNEQFF
TRBV19	TRBJ2-7	.	TRBD2	TGTGCCAGTAGTATACAGGGACTAGCGGACTACGAGCAGTACTTC	CASSIQGLADYEQYF
TRBV5-4	TRBJ1-6	.	TRBD1	TGTGCCAGCAGCAACTCAGGACAGGGCGTGTCACCCCTCCACTTT	CASSNSGQGVSPLHF
TRBV7-2	TRBJ1-5	.	TRBD1	TGTGCCAGCAGCGCCAAACAGGGGCCTCAGCCCCAGCATTTT	CASSAKQGPQPQHF
TRBV19	TRBJ2-1	.	TRBD2	TGTGCCAGTAGACGTTCGGGGGGGTGGAATGAGCAGTTCTTC	CASRRSGGWNEQFF
TRBV27	TRBJ2-2	few	.	TGTGCCAGCAGCCGTCCCAGCGTAGCCGGGGAGCTGTTTTTT	CASSRPSVAGELFF
TRBV28	TRBJ1-5	.	TRBD1	TGTGCCAGCAACCCGGGACAGGCTTATCAGCCCCAGCATTTT	CASNPGQAYQPQHF
TRBV4-2	TRBJ2-7	once	.	TGTGCCAGCAGCTTGTTCCTCCGCGAGCAGTACTTC	CASSLFLREQYF
TRBV29-1	TRBJ2-3	.	.	TGCAGCGTTCCCGGGTGGGTGCACACAGATACGCAGTATTTT	CSVPGWVHTDTQYF
TRBV19	TRBJ1-4	many	TRBD1	TGTGCCAGTAGCACAATGACAGGGGGAGATGAAAAACTGTTTTTT	CASSTMTGGDEKLFF
TRBV28	TRBJ2-3	.	.	TGTGCCAGCAGGGTGTTCAGAAGCACAGATACGCAGTATTTT	CASRVFRSTDTQYF
TRBV28	TRBJ2-1	.	.	TGTGCCAGCAGTTACAGGGATGAGCAGTTCTTC	CASSYRDEQFF
TRBV20-1	TRBJ2-7	.	.	TGCAGTGCTGGACATTCCGAGCAGTACTTC	CSAGHSEQYF
TRBV9	TRBJ2-3	.	.	TGTGCCAGCAGCGTAGGTATGGGAGTCTCAGATACGCAGTATTTT	CASSVGMGVSDTQYF
TRBV19	TRBJ1-5	.	.	TGTGCCAGTAGTATATCTTCCTCCGGAGGGAATCAGCCCCAGCATTTT	CASSISSSGGNQPQHF
TRBV27	TRBJ1-2	few	TRBD1	TGTGCCAGCAGTCAGGACAGGGGATTCGGCTACACCTTC	CASSQDRGFGYTF
TRBV9	TRBJ2-3	.	TRBD2	TGTGCCAGCAGCGTAGCAGCGGGGGGGCATGGAGATACGCAGTATTTT	CASSVAAGGHGDTQYF
TRBV11-2	TRBJ2-5	.	.	TGTGCCAGCAGCTTAGATGGAGATCAAGAGACCCAGTACTTC	CASSLDGDQETQYF
TRBV18	TRBJ1-1	.	.	TGTGCCAGCTCACCTATTACTGAAGCTTTCTTT	CASSPITEAFF
TRBV28	TRBJ2-1	.	.	TGTGCCAGCAGTTTATACCCCCTAATGAGACAAGCCAATGAGCAGTTCTTC	CASSLYPLMRQANEQFF
TRBV7-3	TRBJ2-1	few	TRBD2	TGTGCCAGCAGCCCGCATCTAGCGGGAGGGCCCGCTGAGCAGTTCTTC	CASSPHLAGGPAEQFF
TRBV27	TRBJ1-5	.	TRBD1	TGTGCCAGCAGTTTTCACAGGGGTAGCAATCAGCCCCAGCATTTT	CASSFHRGSNQPQHF
TRBV5-5	TRBJ1-1	.	TRBD1	TGTGCCAGCAGCTGGACAGGTAGGACTGAAGCTTTCTTT	CASSWTGRTEAFF
TRBV5-1	TRBJ1-2	.	TRBD1	TGCGCCAGCAGCTTGGAGTCAGGGGGCCCCTATGGCTACACCTTC	CASSLESGGPYGYTF
TRBV19	TRBJ2-3	.	.	TGTGCCAGTAGTATTCGGTTGTCAGATACGCAGTATTTT	CASSIRLSDTQYF
TRBV19	TRBJ1-3	once	.	TGTGCCAGTAGTATAGTCCTGGGACACAACGGAAACACCATATATTTT	CASSIVLGHNGNTIYF
TRBV5-4	TRBJ1-3	.	.	TGTGCCAGCAGCTTCGGCTCTACAGGGCTGACAGGAAACACCATATATTTT	CASSFGSTGLTGNTIYF
TRBV5-6	TRBJ2-3	.	.	TGTGCCAGCAGCTGGGCCCAGGGAAGTTTCACAGATACGCAGTATTTT	CASSWAQGSFTDTQYF
TRBV30	TRBJ2-7	once	.	TGTGCCTGGAGAAGACAGGATACCTCCTACGAGCAGTACTTC	CAWRRQDTSYEQYF
TRBV19	TRBJ2-2	.	.	TGTGCCAGTAGTGTCCTGCCGGGTGCGGCCGGGGAGCTGTTTTTT	CASSVLPGAAGELFF
TRBV25-1	TRBJ1-2	.	.	TGTGCCAGCAGTGCAGGGTTCCCTAACTATGGCTACACCTTC	CASSAGFPNYGYTF
TRBV4-3	TRBJ1-3	.	.	TGCGCCAGCAGCCAAGTGCTCAGGGCGAGCTCTGGAAACACCATATATTTT	CASSQVLRASSGNTIYF
TRBV4-1	TRBJ2-7	.	TRBD1	TGCGCCAGCAGCCCCCGACAGGGCGGCGAGCAGTACTTC	CASSPRQGGEQYF
TRBV5-8	TRBJ2-7	.	TRBD2	TGTGCCAGCAGCCCACTACGGGAGGGCACCTACGAGCAGTACTTC	CASSPLREGTYEQYF
TRBV28	TRBJ2-7	few	TRBD2	TGTGCCAGCACCGGCGGGGGAGACTCCTACGAGCAGTACTTC	CASTGGGDSYEQYF
TRBV28	TRBJ1-2	.	.	TGTGCCAGCAGTTTATCAGGGGCCCGTGGAATCTTGTATGGCTACACCTTC	CASSLSGARGILYGYTF